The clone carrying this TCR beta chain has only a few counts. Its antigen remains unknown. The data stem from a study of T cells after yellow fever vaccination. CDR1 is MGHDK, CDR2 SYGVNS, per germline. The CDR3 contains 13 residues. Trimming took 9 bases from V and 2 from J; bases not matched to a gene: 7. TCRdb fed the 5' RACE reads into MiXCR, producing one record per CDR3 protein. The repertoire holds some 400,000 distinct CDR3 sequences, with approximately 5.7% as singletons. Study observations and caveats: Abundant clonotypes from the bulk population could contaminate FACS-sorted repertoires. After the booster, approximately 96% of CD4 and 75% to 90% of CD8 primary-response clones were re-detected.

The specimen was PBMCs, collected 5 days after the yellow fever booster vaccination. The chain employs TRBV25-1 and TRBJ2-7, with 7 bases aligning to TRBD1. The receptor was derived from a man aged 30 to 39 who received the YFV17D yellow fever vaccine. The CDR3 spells CASNAGGTYEQYF. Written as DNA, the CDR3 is TGTGCCAGTAACGCAGGGGGAACCTACGAGCAGTACTTC.